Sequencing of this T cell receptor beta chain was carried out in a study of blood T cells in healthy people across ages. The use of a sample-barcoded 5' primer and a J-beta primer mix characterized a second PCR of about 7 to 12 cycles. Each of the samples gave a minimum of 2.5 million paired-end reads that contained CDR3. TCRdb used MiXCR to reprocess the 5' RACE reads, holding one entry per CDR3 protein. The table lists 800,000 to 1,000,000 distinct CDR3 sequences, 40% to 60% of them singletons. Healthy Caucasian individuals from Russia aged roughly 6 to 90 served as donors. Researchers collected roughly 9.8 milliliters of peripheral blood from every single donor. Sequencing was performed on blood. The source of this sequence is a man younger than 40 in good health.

Here the CDR3 reads CSGSRQLNTEAFF. CDR3 sequence (DNA): TGCAGTGGCTCGAGGCAGCTGAACACTGAAGCTTTCTTT. The chain joins TRBV20-1 to TRBJ1-1, with D unresolved. V was clipped by 7 bases and J by 0 bases, with 12 bases between them. Per the germline V gene, CDR1 is DFQATT and CDR2 is SNEGSKA (reference sequence). The CDR3 has 13 amino acids.